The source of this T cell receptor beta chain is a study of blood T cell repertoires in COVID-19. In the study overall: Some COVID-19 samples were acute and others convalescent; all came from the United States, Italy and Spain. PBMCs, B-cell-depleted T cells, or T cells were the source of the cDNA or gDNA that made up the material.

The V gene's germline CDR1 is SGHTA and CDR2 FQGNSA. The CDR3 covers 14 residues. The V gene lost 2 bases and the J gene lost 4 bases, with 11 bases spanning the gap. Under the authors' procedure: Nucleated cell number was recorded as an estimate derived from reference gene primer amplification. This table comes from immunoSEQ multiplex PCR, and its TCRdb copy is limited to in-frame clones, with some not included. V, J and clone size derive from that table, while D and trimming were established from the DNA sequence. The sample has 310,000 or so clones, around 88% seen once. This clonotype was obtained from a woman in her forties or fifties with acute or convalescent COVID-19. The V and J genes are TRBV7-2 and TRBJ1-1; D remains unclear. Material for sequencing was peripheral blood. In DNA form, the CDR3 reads TGTGCCAGCAGCTTATTTGGGGAGGGCACTGAAGCTTTCTTT. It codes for CASSLFGEGTEAFF.